Listed below are T cell receptor beta chains from one sample, sequenced in a study of blood T cell repertoires in COVID-19. Profiling relied on immunoSEQ multiplex PCR, and the TCRdb table lists in-frame clones only, not all of them. Among over 200,000 clones listed, around 87% were seen once. Sequenced input: peripheral blood. These receptor sequences come from a man aged 55 to 70 who had recovered from COVID-19. Each CDR3 is given with its conserved first and last residue. D genes are given only for firm matches. A row's size may be missing; if present it is once, few, many or a size class.

TRBJ2-5 | . | TRBV10-3 | TRBD2 | CAISEERRIAGGKETQYF | TGTGCCATCAGTGAGGAGCGAAGGATTGCGGGGGGCAAAGAGACCCAGTACTTC
TRBJ2-3 | . | TRBV5-4 | . | CASSLWAGAADTQYF | TGTGCCAGCAGCTTGTGGGCGGGCGCCGCAGATACGCAGTATTTT
TRBJ1-2 | . | TRBV15 | TRBD1 | CATSGGQSYGYTF | TGTGCCACCAGCGGGGGACAGTCCTATGGCTACACCTTC
TRBJ2-7 | . | TRBV5-6 | TRBD1 | CASSGRGTGIDEQYF | TGTGCCAGCAGCGGGAGGGGGACAGGGATCGACGAGCAGTACTTC
TRBJ2-6 | . | TRBV14 | . | CASSDSSGANVLTF | TGTGCCAGCAGCGACAGCTCTGGGGCCAACGTCCTGACTTTC
TRBJ2-3 | . | TRBV19 | . | CASSTVWSTDTQYF | TGTGCCAGTAGTACGGTCTGGAGCACAGATACGCAGTATTTT
TRBJ2-7 | once | TRBV6-5 | TRBD1 | CASSYRDRSYEQYF | TGTGCCAGCAGTTATAGGGACAGATCCTACGAGCAGTACTTC
TRBJ1-2 | . | TRBV27 | . | CASSPPPWQGSYGYTF | TGTGCCAGCAGTCCACCGCCTTGGCAGGGGAGCTATGGCTACACCTTC
TRBJ1-3 | . | TRBV7-3 | . | CASSLPGVGRGNTIYF | TGTGCCAGCAGCCTCCCGGGGGTGGGCAGAGGAAACACCATATATTTT
TRBJ2-3 | . | TRBV9 | . | CASSVGIGDTQYF | TGTGCCAGCAGCGTAGGAATCGGAGATACGCAGTATTTT
TRBJ1-2 | . | TRBV7-2 | . | CASSSEGQTYGYTF | TGTGCCAGCAGCTCCGAGGGCCAGACCTATGGCTACACCTTC